What follows are 16 T cell receptor beta chains derived from one specimen sequenced in a study of blood T cells in healthy people across ages. A second about 7 to 12 cycle PCR used barcoded and J-beta primers. Using its own MiXCR run on the 5' RACE reads, TCRdb lists one record per CDR3 protein. The table includes around 1.1 million distinct CDR3 sequences, under 40% detected once. Sequenced: blood. The receptors were sampled from a man aged 18 to 29 in good health.

As regards this clonotype: One end of the junction does not line up with germline, which may come from a read error. This chain uses TRBV5-1 with TRBJ1-1, with TRBD1 identical over 9 bases. The CDR3 totals 14 residues. CDR1 is SGHRS and CDR2 is YFSETQ in the germline V gene. CDR3 nucleotide sequence: TGCGCCAGCAGCGGGAGGACAGGGGTCACTGAAGTTTTCTTT. Translated, it gives CASSGRTGVTEVFF.

This rearrangement joins TRBV10-3 to TRBJ1-1; TRBD1 is a possible D gene (5 bases). Germline CDR1 reads ENHRY; CDR2 reads SYGVKD. Between the trimmed V and J ends, which lost 1 base and 1 base, there was a span of 16 bases. The CDR3 contains 17 residues. The CDR3 sequence is CAISEFGGFDGNTEAFF. CDR3 nucleotides: TGTGCCATCAGTGAGTTCGGGGGATTCGATGGGAACACTGAAGCTTTCTTT.

This clonotype was counted a few times. V gene TRBV12-5 combines with J gene TRBJ2-6; D remains ambiguous. V was pared by 1 base and J by 4 bases, with 8 bases between. Germline assignment: CDR1 LGHNT and CDR2 FRNRAP. The CDR3 sequence is 15 residues long. DNA for the CDR3: TGTGCTAGTGGTTTGGGCGAGCAAGGGGCCAACGTCCTGACTTTC. Amino acid sequence: CASGLGEQGANVLTF. The variable domain in full, completed from reference TRBV12-5 and TRBJ2-6, reads DARVTQTPRHKVTEMGQEVTMRCQPILGHNTVFWYRQTMMQGLELLAYFRNRAPLDDSGMPKDRFSAEMPDATLATLKIQPSEPRDSAVYFCASGLGEQGANVLTFGAGSRLTVL.

Only a few counts were recorded for this clonotype. The chain has TRBV20-1 and TRBJ1-2, with D possibly TRBD1 on 5 matching bases. The CDR3 sequence is 11 residues long. V was cut by 4 bases and J by 6 bases, with 9 bases left in between. CDR1 and CDR2 (germline): DFQATT, SNEGSKA (reference sequence). CDR3 DNA sequence: TGCAGTGCTAACAGGAGAAATGGCTACACCTTC. Translating gives CSANRRNGYTF.

This clonotype occurred a few times. V is TRBV6-2 or TRBV6-3 and J is TRBJ1-2, with 8 nucleotides matching TRBD1. V lost 7 bases to trimming and J lost 6 bases; unmatched junction nucleotides: 7. This CDR3 spans 13 amino acids. Germline V CDR1 and CDR2: MNHEY, SVGEGT. The chain's CDR3 is CASNRGFMDGYTF. CDR3 DNA: TGTGCCAGCAACAGGGGGTTTATGGATGGCTACACCTTC.

The sample holds a few counts of this clonotype. The chain combines TRBV2 with TRBJ1-2, with 8 bases matching TRBD1. Germline-derived CDR1 and CDR2 are SNHLY and FYNNEI. V gave up 6 bases and J gave up 1 base; unmatched junction bases: 7. The CDR3 extends over 15 amino acids. Written as DNA, the CDR3 is TGTGCCAGCAGGGCCGACAGGGGATATAACTATGGCTACACCTTC. Protein product: CASRADRGYNYGYTF.

V and J are TRBV7-9 and TRBJ2-3; 13 positions agree with TRBD2. Germline assignment: CDR1 SEHNR and CDR2 FQNEAQ (reference sequence). The CDR3 spans 20 residues. V lost 5 bases and J lost 8; bases outside the gene matches: 22. DNA of the CDR3: TGTGCCAGCAGCCCCCCGACTAGCGGGGGGCGGGATGGATACGCAGCTACGCAGTATTTT. It specifies CASSPPTSGGRDGYAATQYF. Looking up the rest from reference TRBV7-9 and TRBJ2-3 gives the full variable domain: DTGVSQNPRHKITKRGQNVTFRCDPISEHNRLYWYRQTLGQGPEFLTYFQNEAQLEKSRLLSDRFSAERPKGSFSTLEIQRTEQGDSAMYLCASSPPTSGGRDGYAATQYFGPGTRLTVL.

This chain joins TRBV12-3 or TRBV12-4 and TRBJ2-5; the match to TRBD2 covers 7 bases. CDR3 size: 15 residues. The trim removed 4 bases at V and 5 bases at J, leaving 10 bases unmatched. CDR3 loop: CASSSFGGYAETQYF. Here the CDR3 DNA reads TGTGCCAGCAGTTCCTTCGGGGGGTATGCGGAGACCCAGTACTTC.

The V and J genes are TRBV7-8 and TRBJ2-1; 9 positions agree with TRBD2. CDR1 is SGHVS, CDR2 FQNEAQ, per germline. The junction had 17 bases not matched to a gene; V was cut back by 6 bases and J by 8 bases. The CDR3 runs to 17 residues. The CDR3 loop reads CASSSSERTSVSYEQFF. The CDR3 nucleotides are TGTGCCAGCAGTTCCAGCGAAAGGACTAGCGTCTCCTATGAGCAGTTCTTC.

Here the CDR3 reads CAGWENEKLFF. The CDR3 nucleotides are TGTGCCGGCTGGGAGAATGAAAAACTGTTTTTT. The chain joins TRBV30 to TRBJ1-4; D is ambiguous. Germline V gene lookup returns CDR1 GTSNPN and CDR2 SVGIG (reference sequence). V dropped 8 bases and J dropped 5 bases, with 9 bases sitting between them. The CDR3 totals 11 residues.

The genes are TRBV6-2 or TRBV6-3 and TRBJ2-7; D remains ambiguous. Germline V gives CDR1 MNHEY, CDR2 SVGEGT. This CDR3 comprises 12 residues. V was clipped by 2 bases and J by 4 bases, with 6 bases between them. CDR3 amino acids: CASSYQRYEQYF. The CDR3 bases are TGTGCCAGCAGTTACCAAAGATACGAGCAGTACTTC.

There are a few counts of this clonotype. The chain carries TRBV6-2 or TRBV6-3 and TRBJ2-7; D could derive from TRBD1 or TRBD2 (6 bases each). This CDR3 contains 14 residues. Germline CDR1 and CDR2: MNHEY and SVGEGT. V was cut by 6 bases and J by 2 bases, with 14 bases left in between. The CDR3 protein is CASSPGGGPYEQYF. The CDR3 bases are TGTGCCAGCAGCCCCGGAGGGGGTCCCTACGAGCAGTACTTC.

This clonotype was recorded a few times. The chain links TRBV14 to TRBJ2-1; 11 bases are shared with TRBD2. The CDR3 totals 15 residues. Germline V gene lookup returns CDR1 SGHDN and CDR2 FVKESK. J lost 5 bases, V lost 3 bases, and 3 bases had no gene match. The CDR3 loop reads CASSHRLAGNNEQFF. The CDR3 DNA sequence: TGTGCCAGCAGCCATCGACTAGCGGGGAACAATGAGCAGTTCTTC.

The chain couples TRBV7-2 to TRBJ1-1; a weak D match, TRBD1 (6 bases). CDR1 is SGHTA, CDR2 FQGNSA, per germline. Trimming cost V 7 bases and J 6 bases, with 15 bases left between them. CDR3 length equals 13 residues. CDR3 DNA: TGTGCCAGCACCGGATACAGGGATTCTGAAGCTTTCTTT. The encoded protein is CASTGYRDSEAFF.

The chain has TRBV6-5 and TRBJ1-1; D remains ambiguous. The germline V gene encodes CDR1 MNHEY and CDR2 SVGAGI. V dropped 0 bases and J dropped 1 base, with 9 bases sitting between them. This CDR3 has 15 amino acids. CDR3 nucleotides: TGTGCCAGCAGTTACTCGGCACAGAGGAACACTGAAGCTTTCTTT. The encoded protein is CASSYSAQRNTEAFF.

The chain uses TRBV29-1 and TRBJ2-7; tentatively, D is TRBD1 (5 bases). V lost 6 bases and J 7 bases, leaving 16 bases between the germline ends. Looked up from germline, CDR1 is SQVTM and CDR2 is ANQGSEA. This CDR3 spans 12 amino acids. CDR3 loop: CSVDRGWDEQYF. Here the CDR3 DNA reads TGCAGCGTGGATAGGGGATGGGATGAGCAGTACTTC.